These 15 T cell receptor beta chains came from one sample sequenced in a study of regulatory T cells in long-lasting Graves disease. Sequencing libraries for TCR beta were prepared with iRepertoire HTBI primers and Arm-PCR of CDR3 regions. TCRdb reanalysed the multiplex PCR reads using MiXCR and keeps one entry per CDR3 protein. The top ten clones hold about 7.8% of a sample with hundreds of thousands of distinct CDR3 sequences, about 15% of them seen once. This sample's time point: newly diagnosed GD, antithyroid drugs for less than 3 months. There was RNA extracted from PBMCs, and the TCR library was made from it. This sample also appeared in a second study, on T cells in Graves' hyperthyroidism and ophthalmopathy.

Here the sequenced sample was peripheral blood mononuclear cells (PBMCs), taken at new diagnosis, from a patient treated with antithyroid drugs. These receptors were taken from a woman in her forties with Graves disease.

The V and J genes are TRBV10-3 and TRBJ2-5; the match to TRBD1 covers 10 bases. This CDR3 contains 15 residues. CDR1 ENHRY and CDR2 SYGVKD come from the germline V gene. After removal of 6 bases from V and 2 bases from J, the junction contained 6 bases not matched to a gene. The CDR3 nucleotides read TGTGCCATCAGAGGGACAGGGGATAAACAAGAGACCCAGTACTTC. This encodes CAIRGTGDKQETQYF.

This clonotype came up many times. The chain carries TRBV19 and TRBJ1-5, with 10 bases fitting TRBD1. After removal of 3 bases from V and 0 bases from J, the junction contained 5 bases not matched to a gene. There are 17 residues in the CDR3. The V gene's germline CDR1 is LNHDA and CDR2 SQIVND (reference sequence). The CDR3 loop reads CASSIGTGDYSNQPQHF. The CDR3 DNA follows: TGTGCCAGTAGTATCGGGACAGGGGACTATAGCAATCAGCCCCAGCATTTT. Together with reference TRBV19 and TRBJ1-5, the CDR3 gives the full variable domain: DGGITQSPKYLFRKEGQNVTLSCEQNLNHDAMYWYRQDPGQGLRLIYYSQIVNDFQKGDIAEGYSVSREKKESFPLTVTSAQKNPTAFYLCASSIGTGDYSNQPQHFGDGTRLSIL.

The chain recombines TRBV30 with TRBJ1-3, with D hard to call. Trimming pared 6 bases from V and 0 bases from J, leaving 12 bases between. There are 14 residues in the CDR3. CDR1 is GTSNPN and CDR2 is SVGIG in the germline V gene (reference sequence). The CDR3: CACSLTGSGNTIYF. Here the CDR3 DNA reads TGTGCCTGCTCCCTGACCGGCTCTGGAAACACCATATATTTT.

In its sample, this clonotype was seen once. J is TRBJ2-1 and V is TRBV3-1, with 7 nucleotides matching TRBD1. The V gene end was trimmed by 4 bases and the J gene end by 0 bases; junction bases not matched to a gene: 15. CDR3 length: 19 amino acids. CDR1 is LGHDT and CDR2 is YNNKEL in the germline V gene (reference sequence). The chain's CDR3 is CASSRYSWDSPSSYNEQFF. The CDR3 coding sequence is TGTGCCAGCAGCCGCTATTCTTGGGACAGCCCCAGCTCCTACAATGAGCAGTTCTTC.

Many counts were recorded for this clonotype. This CDR3 reads CASSKHSGTARGEQYF. CDR3 bases: TGTGCCAGCAGCAAGCACTCCGGGACAGCCCGGGGGGAGCAGTACTTC. The gene calls are TRBV6-2 or TRBV6-3 and TRBJ2-7; D possibly corresponds to TRBD1 (7 bases). Germline lookup yields CDR1 MNHEY and CDR2 SVGEGT. V was shortened by 6 bases and J by 7 bases, with 25 bases between the two germline ends. The CDR3 is 16 amino acids.

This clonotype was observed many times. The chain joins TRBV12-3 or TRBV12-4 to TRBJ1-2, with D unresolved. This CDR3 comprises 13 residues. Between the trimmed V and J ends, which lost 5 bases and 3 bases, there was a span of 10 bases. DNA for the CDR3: TGTGCCAGCAGTCCCCATCGGGACTATGGCTACACCTTC. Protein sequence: CASSPHRDYGYTF.

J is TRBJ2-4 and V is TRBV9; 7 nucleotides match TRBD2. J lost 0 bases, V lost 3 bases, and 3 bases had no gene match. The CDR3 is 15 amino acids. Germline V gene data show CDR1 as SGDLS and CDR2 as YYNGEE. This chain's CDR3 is CASSASGLAKNIQYF. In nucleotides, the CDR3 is TGTGCCAGCAGCGCTAGCGGACTAGCCAAAAACATTCAGTACTTC.

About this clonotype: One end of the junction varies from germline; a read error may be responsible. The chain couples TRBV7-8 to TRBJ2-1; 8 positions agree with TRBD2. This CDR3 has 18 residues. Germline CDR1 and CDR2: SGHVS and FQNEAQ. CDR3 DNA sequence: TGTGCCAGCAGCCCAAGCCGTTTAGTAGCGGGGAACTACAATGTGCAGTTCTTC. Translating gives CASSPSRLVAGNYNVQFF.

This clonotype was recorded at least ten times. CDR3 bases: TGTGCCACCAGCCCAATCCCCGGGACTAGCGGGATAGGAGATACGCAGTATTTT. Translated, it gives CATSPIPGTSGIGDTQYF. V usage is TRBV24-1 and J usage is TRBJ2-3; 13 bases are shared with TRBD2. The CDR3 totals 18 residues. CDR1 is KGHDR, CDR2 SFDVKD, per germline. The trim removed 7 bases at V and 5 bases at J, leaving 14 bases unmatched.

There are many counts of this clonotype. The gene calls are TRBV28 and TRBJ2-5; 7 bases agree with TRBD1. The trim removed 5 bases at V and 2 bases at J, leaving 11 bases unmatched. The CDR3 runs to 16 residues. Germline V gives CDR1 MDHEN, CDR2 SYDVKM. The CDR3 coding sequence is TGTGCCAGCAGTCGGGTACTAGGGACAGAGCAAGAGACCCAGTACTTC. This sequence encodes CASSRVLGTEQETQYF.

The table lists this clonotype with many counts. The CDR3 DNA is TGTGCCAGCAGACCTACTGGACATATTTTTGATACGCAGTATTTT. Protein sequence: CASRPTGHIFDTQYF. This chain joins TRBV7-2 and TRBJ2-3, with D perhaps TRBD1 (5 bases). Trimming removed 6 bases at V and 6 bases at J, with 19 bases between. The germline V gene has CDR1 SGHTA and CDR2 FQGNSA. The length of the CDR3 is 15 residues.

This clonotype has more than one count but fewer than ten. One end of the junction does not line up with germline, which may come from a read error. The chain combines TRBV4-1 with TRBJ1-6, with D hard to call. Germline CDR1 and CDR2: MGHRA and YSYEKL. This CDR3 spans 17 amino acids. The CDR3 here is CASSQVGTGELNSPLHF. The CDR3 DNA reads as TGCGCCAGCAGTCAAGTGGGTACCGGGGAACTGAATTCACCCCTCCACTTT.

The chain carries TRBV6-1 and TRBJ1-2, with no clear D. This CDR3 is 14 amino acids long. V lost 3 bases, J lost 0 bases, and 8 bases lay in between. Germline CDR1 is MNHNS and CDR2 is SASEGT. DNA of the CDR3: TGTGCCAGCAGTGAGGCCAGATCTAACTATGGCTACACCTTC. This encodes CASSEARSNYGYTF.

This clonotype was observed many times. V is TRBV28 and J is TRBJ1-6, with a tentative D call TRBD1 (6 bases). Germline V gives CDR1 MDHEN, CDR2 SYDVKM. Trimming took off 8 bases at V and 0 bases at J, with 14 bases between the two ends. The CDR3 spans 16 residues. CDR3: CASEARGYSYNSPLHF. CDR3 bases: TGTGCCAGCGAAGCCAGGGGATACTCCTATAATTCACCCCTCCACTTT.

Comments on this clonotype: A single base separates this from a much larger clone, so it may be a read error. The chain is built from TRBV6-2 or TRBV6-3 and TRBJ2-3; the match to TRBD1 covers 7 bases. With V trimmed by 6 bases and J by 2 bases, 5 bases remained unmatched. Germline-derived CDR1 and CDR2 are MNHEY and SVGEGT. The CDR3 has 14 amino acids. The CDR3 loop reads CASSQTGITDTQYF. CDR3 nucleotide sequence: TGTGCCAGCAGCCAGACAGGGATCACAGATACGCAGTATTTT.